These T cell receptor beta chains were read from a single sample in a study of identifying expanded T cells in peripheral blood. The protocol was immunoSEQ multiplex PCR, while the TCRdb copy is restricted to in-frame clones and leaves out a portion. The table lists 100,000 or so clones, around 90% of them singletons. Sequencing used blood. The source is a person aged 18 to 70 in good health. The CDR3 runs from the conserved cysteine through the conserved F or W. The D gene is left open where the match is weak. The size of a clone is reported for some rows only, either as once, few or many, or as a class for expanded clones.

size: once
V: TRBV6-5
D: -
J: TRBJ1-5
DNA: TGTGCCAGCAGTTCGCGAGGGGCTGGGGATCAGCCCCAGCATTTT
CDR3: CASSSRGAGDQPQHF

size: few
V: TRBV2
D: TRBD1
J: TRBJ1-2
DNA: TGTGCCAGCAGTACGGACAGGGGATTTGATGGCTACACCTTC
CDR3: CASSTDRGFDGYTF

size: -
V: TRBV18
D: TRBD1
J: TRBJ1-2
DNA: TGTGCCAGCTCACCACCCGGGACAGGGGGCCGGAGCTATGGCTACACCTTC
CDR3: CASSPPGTGGRSYGYTF

size: few
V: TRBV2
D: TRBD1
J: TRBJ1-6
DNA: TGTGCCAGCGCTTCGGGACAGGGAAATTCACCCCTCCACTTT
CDR3: CASASGQGNSPLHF

size: medium-sized
V: TRBV9
D: -
J: TRBJ1-2
DNA: TGTGCCAGCAGCAACTATGGCTACACCTTC
CDR3: CASSNYGYTF

size: -
V: TRBV28
D: -
J: TRBJ1-5
DNA: TGTGCCAGCAAGTCGGGGGGTCAAGGTCAGCCCCAGCATTTT
CDR3: CASKSGGQGQPQHF

size: -
V: TRBV6-1
D: -
J: TRBJ2-2
DNA: TGTGCCAGCAGTGAAAGGACGGGGGGGGAGCTGTTTTTT
CDR3: CASSERTGGELFF

size: once
V: TRBV7-2
D: -
J: TRBJ1-1
DNA: TGTGCCAGCAGCTCCCCCGGGACGATGTTCACTGAAGCTTTCTTT
CDR3: CASSSPGTMFTEAFF

size: -
V: TRBV7-2
D: -
J: TRBJ2-3
DNA: TGTGCCAGCAGCTTAGATGGGGCTACCTTAGTCACAGATACGCAGTATTTT
CDR3: CASSLDGATLVTDTQYF

size: -
V: TRBV18
D: -
J: TRBJ2-7
DNA: TGTGCCAGCTCGCGGCCAGGGGCCGAATCCTACGAGCAGTACTTC
CDR3: CASSRPGAESYEQYF

size: -
V: TRBV9
D: -
J: TRBJ2-1
DNA: TGTGCCAGCAGCGTAACAGGCTCCTACAATGAGCAGTTCTTC
CDR3: CASSVTGSYNEQFF

size: -
V: TRBV4-3
D: TRBD2
J: TRBJ2-7
DNA: TGCGCCAGCAGCCAAGATGTGCGGGGGGCATACGAGCAGTACTTC
CDR3: CASSQDVRGAYEQYF

size: -
V: TRBV28
D: TRBD1
J: TRBJ1-1
DNA: TGTGCCAGCAGTTTGGGGGACAGGCCGAACACTGAAGCTTTCTTT
CDR3: CASSLGDRPNTEAFF

size: -
V: TRBV6-5
D: -
J: TRBJ2-7
DNA: TGTGCCAGCAGTTACACTGGTTACATCTCCTACGAGCAGTACTTC
CDR3: CASSYTGYISYEQYF

size: -
V: TRBV29-1
D: TRBD2
J: TRBJ2-3
DNA: TGCAGCGCCCGGGGGGGGTACACAGATACGCAGTATTTT
CDR3: CSARGGYTDTQYF

size: -
V: TRBV11-2
D: -
J: TRBJ2-7
DNA: TGTGCCAGCAGCTTTGTAGCAGGGGTTTACGAGCAGTACTTC
CDR3: CASSFVAGVYEQYF

size: -
V: TRBV2
D: TRBD1
J: TRBJ2-7
DNA: TGTGCCAGCACCCAGGGGGTAGGGGCCTACGAGCAGTACTTC
CDR3: CASTQGVGAYEQYF

size: -
V: TRBV7-2
D: -
J: TRBJ2-5
DNA: TGTGCCAGCCTCTCGGGCGGAGAGACCCAGTACTTC
CDR3: CASLSGGETQYF

size: -
V: TRBV11-2
D: -
J: TRBJ2-3
DNA: TGTGCCAGCAGCTTAGGAGCAGGCGGTAGCACAGATACGCAGTATTTT
CDR3: CASSLGAGGSTDTQYF

size: -
V: TRBV5-5
D: -
J: TRBJ2-7
DNA: TGTGCCAGCAGCCTCTGGGCAGGGGTGTCCTACGAGCAGTACTTC
CDR3: CASSLWAGVSYEQYF

size: -
V: TRBV9
D: TRBD2
J: TRBJ2-3
DNA: TGTGCCAGCAGCGGGGGACTAGCTCTCGGGGATACGCAGTATTTT
CDR3: CASSGGLALGDTQYF

size: -
V: TRBV30
D: TRBD1
J: TRBJ1-1
DNA: TGTGCCTGGAGGGAGACAGGGTCGGTCGCTGAAGCTTTCTTT
CDR3: CAWRETGSVAEAFF

size: -
V: TRBV4-3
D: TRBD2
J: TRBJ2-3
DNA: TGCGCCAGCAGCCAAGACAGGTTGAGGACTAGCTTTGCAGATACGCAGTATTTT
CDR3: CASSQDRLRTSFADTQYF

size: once
V: TRBV7-2
D: TRBD2
J: TRBJ2-7
DNA: TGTGCCAGCAGCTTTACAGGCGGACTAGCGGGAGGGTACGAGCAGTACTTC
CDR3: CASSFTGGLAGGYEQYF

size: few
V: TRBV30
D: -
J: TRBJ1-3
DNA: TGTGCCTGGAATATAGGCGGAAACACCATATATTTT
CDR3: CAWNIGGNTIYF

size: -
V: TRBV6-5
D: -
J: TRBJ2-2
DNA: TGTGCCAGCAGTTACTCGGGGGGCCCTGAGCTGTTTTTT
CDR3: CASSYSGGPELFF

size: -
V: TRBV4-1
D: -
J: TRBJ1-2
DNA: TGCGCCAGCAGCCAAGCTGGCCCCGATCTCTATGGCTACACCTTC
CDR3: CASSQAGPDLYGYTF

size: -
V: TRBV7-6
D: TRBD1
J: TRBJ1-1
DNA: TGTGCCAGCAGCCCCTATCGCCGGACAGGCGCGGACACTGAAGCTTTCTTT
CDR3: CASSPYRRTGADTEAFF

size: few
V: TRBV18
D: TRBD1
J: TRBJ1-6
DNA: TGTGCCAGCTCAGCCGGACAGGTTCTCCACTTT
CDR3: CASSAGQVLHF

size: -
V: TRBV7-9
D: -
J: TRBJ2-7
DNA: TGTGCCAGCAGCTCCGAATCAGGGGTAACCCTGGGCGAGCAGTACTTC
CDR3: CASSSESGVTLGEQYF

size: -
V: TRBV6-6
D: -
J: TRBJ1-5
DNA: TGTGCCAGCAGTTACTCGCCAGGGTTGTATCAGCCCCAGCATTTT
CDR3: CASSYSPGLYQPQHF

size: -
V: TRBV19
D: TRBD1
J: TRBJ2-2
DNA: TGTGCCAGTAGAAAATCAAACAGGGGGCTCGGCACCGGGGAGCTGTTTTTT
CDR3: CASRKSNRGLGTGELFF

size: -
V: TRBV5-5
D: TRBD2
J: TRBJ2-1
DNA: TGTGCCAGCAGCTTTGCTGAGACTAGCGGTGAGCAGTTCTTC
CDR3: CASSFAETSGEQFF

size: -
V: TRBV6-6
D: -
J: TRBJ1-5
DNA: TGTGCCAGCAGTTACTCGTTACGCCCTAGTGATCAGCCCCAGCATTTT
CDR3: CASSYSLRPSDQPQHF

size: -
V: TRBV13
D: -
J: TRBJ2-1
DNA: TGTGCCAGCAGCTTAGGGGCGGTTAGCTCCTACAATGAGCAGTTCTTC
CDR3: CASSLGAVSSYNEQFF

size: few
V: TRBV7-8
D: -
J: TRBJ1-5
DNA: TGTGCCAGCAGCTTAGGCTGGGGGTCGAACAATCAGCCCCAGCATTTT
CDR3: CASSLGWGSNNQPQHF

size: -
V: TRBV19
D: -
J: TRBJ2-2
DNA: TGTGCCAGTAGTATACCGAACACCGGGGAGCTGTTTTTT
CDR3: CASSIPNTGELFF

size: -
V: TRBV29-1
D: -
J: TRBJ1-3
DNA: TGCAGAAGGGCGAGCTCTGGAAACACCATATATTTT
CDR3: CRRASSGNTIYF

size: -
V: TRBV7-2
D: -
J: TRBJ2-3
DNA: TGTGCCAGCAGCTTAGTATTCACAGATACGCAGTATTTT
CDR3: CASSLVFTDTQYF

size: -
V: TRBV6-5
D: TRBD1
J: TRBJ2-7
DNA: TGTGCCAGCAGTTACCGTCCCCAGGGGGCCTACGAGCAGTACTTC
CDR3: CASSYRPQGAYEQYF

size: -
V: TRBV29-1
D: TRBD2
J: TRBJ2-3
DNA: TGCAGCGTCTCCAGCGGGGGGGCCGGAGATACGCAGTATTTT
CDR3: CSVSSGGAGDTQYF

size: -
V: TRBV2
D: TRBD2
J: TRBJ2-5
DNA: TGTGCCAGCAGTTCCGGGACTAGCGGGGTACAAGAGACCCAGTACTTC
CDR3: CASSSGTSGVQETQYF